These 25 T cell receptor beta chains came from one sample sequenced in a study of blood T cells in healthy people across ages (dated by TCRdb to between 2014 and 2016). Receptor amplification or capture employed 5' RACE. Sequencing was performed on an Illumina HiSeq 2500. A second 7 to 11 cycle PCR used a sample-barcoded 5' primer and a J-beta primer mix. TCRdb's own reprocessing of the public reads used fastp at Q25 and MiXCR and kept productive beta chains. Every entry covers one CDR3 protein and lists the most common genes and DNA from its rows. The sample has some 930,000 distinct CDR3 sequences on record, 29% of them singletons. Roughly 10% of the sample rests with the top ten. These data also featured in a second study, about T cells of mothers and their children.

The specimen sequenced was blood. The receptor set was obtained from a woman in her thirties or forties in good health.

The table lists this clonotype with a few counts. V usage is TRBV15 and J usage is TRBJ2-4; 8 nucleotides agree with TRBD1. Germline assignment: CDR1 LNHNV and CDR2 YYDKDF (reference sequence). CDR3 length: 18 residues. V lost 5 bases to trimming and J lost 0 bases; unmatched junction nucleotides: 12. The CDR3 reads CATSSGTGGGKAKNIQYF. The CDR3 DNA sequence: TGTGCCACCAGCTCAGGGACAGGTGGGGGAAAAGCCAAAAACATTCAGTACTTC.

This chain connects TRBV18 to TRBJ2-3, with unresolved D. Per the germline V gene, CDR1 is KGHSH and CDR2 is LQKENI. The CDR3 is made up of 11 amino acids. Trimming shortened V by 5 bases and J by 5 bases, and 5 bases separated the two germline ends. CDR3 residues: CASSNRDTQYF. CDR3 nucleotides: TGTGCCAGCTCAAACAGAGATACGCAGTATTTT. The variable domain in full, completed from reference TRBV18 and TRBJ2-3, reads NAGVMQNPRHLVRRRGQEARLRCSPMKGHSHVYWYRQLPEEGLKFMVYLQKENIIDESGMPKERFSAEFPKEGPSILRIQQVVRGDSAAYFCASSNRDTQYFGPGTRLTVL.

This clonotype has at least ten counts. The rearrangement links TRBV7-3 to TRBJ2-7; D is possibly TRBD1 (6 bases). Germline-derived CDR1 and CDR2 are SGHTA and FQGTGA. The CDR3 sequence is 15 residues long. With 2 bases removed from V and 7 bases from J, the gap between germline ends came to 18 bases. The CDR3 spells CASSLENRAPCEQYF. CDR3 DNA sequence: TGTGCCAGCAGCTTAGAGAACAGGGCGCCTTGTGAGCAGTACTTC.

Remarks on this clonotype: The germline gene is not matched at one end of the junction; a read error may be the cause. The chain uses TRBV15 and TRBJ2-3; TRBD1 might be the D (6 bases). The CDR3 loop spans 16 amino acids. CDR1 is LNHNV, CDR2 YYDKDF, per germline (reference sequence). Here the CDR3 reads CATSSRDRLSTDMQYF. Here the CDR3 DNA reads TGTGCCACCAGCAGTCGTGACAGGTTAAGCACAGATATGCAGTATTTT.

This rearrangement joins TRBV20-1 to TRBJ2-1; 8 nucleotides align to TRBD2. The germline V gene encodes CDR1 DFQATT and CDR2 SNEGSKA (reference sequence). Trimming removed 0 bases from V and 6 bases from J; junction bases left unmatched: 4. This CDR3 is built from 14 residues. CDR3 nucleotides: TGCAGTGCTAGAGACCCGGGGGGGGTCAATGAGCAGTTCTTC. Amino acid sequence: CSARDPGGVNEQFF.

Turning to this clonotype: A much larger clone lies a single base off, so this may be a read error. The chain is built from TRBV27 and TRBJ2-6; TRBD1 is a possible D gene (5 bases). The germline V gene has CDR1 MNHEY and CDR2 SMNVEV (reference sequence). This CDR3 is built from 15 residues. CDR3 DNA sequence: TGTGCCAGCAGCCGAGGATACTCTGGGGCCAACGTCCGGACTTTC. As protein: CASSRGYSGANVRTF.

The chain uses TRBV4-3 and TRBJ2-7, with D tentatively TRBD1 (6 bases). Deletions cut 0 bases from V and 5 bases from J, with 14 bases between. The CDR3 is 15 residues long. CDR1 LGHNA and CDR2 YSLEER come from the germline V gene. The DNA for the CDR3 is TGCGCCAGCAGCCAAGATCCCAGACCAGGGGACGAGCAGTACTTC. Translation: CASSQDPRPGDEQYF.

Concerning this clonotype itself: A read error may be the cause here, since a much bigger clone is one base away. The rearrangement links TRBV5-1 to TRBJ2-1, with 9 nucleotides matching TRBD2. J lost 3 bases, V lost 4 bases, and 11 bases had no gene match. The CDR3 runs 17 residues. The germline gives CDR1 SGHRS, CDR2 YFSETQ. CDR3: CASSPRREGGYYNEQFF. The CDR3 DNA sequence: TGCGCCAGCAGCCCTCGGCGGGAGGGAGGGTACTACAATGAGCAGTTCTTC. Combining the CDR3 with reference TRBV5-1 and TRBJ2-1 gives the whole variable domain KAGVTQTPRYLIKTRGQQVTLSCSPISGHRSVSWYQQTPGQGLQFLFEYFSETQRNKGNFPGRFSGRQFSNSRSEMNVSTLELGDSALYLCASSPRREGGYYNEQFFGPGTRLTVL.

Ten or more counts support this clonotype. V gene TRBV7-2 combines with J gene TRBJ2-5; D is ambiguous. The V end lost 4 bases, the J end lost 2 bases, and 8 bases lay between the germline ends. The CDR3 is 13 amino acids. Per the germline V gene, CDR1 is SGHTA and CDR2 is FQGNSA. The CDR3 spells CASSSTPQETQYF. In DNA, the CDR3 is TGTGCCAGCAGCTCCACCCCGCAAGAGACCCAGTACTTC.

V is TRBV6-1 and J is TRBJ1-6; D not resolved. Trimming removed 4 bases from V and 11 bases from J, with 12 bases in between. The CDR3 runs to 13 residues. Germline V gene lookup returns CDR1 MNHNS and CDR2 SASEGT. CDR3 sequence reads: CASSAVGNPPLHF. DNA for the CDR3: TGTGCCAGCAGTGCCGTAGGAAATCCACCCCTCCACTTT.

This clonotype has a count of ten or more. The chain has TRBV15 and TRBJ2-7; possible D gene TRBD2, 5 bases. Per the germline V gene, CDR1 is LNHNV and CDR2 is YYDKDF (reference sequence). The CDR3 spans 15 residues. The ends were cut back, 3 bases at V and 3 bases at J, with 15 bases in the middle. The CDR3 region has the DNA TGTGCCACCAGCAGGGGTTCTACAGCGGACTACGAGCAGTACTTC. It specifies CATSRGSTADYEQYF.

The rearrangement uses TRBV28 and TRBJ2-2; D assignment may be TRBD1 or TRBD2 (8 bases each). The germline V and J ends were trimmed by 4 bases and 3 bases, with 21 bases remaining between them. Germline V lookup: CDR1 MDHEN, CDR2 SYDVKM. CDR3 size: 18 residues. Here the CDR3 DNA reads TGTGCCAGCAGTTCCAGCGGGAGTGGACAGGGACACACCGGGGAGCTGTTTTTT. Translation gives CASSSSGSGQGHTGELFF.

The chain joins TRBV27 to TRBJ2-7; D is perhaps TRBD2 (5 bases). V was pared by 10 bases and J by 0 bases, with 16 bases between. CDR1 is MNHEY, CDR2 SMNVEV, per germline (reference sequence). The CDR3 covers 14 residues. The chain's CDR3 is CATKRDYGSYEQYF. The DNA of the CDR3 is TGTGCCACCAAACGGGATTACGGCTCCTACGAGCAGTACTTC.

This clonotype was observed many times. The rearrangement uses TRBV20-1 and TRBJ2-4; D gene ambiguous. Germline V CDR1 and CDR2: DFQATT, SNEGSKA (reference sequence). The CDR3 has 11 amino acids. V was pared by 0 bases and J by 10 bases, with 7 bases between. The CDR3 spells CSAREPPIQYF. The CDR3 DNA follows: TGCAGTGCTAGAGAGCCCCCAATTCAGTACTTC.

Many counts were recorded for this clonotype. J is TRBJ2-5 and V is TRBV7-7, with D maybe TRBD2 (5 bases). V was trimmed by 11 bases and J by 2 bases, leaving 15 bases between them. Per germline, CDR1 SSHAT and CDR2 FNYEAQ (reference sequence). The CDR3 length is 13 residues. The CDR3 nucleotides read TGTGCCTCCCGCGGGTTGGAGCAAGAGACCCAGTACTTC. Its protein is CASRGLEQETQYF.

Here the CDR3 reads CASSQSYFGQGRGNTEAFF. CDR3 coding DNA: TGTGCCAGCAGCCAATCGTATTTCGGACAGGGGAGGGGGAACACTGAAGCTTTCTTT. The V and J genes are TRBV16 and TRBJ1-1; 9 bases agree with TRBD1. The CDR3 contains 19 residues. Germline V gene sequence: CDR1 KGHSY, CDR2 FQNENV. The V gene end was trimmed by 0 bases and the J gene end by 1 base; junction bases not matched to a gene: 12.

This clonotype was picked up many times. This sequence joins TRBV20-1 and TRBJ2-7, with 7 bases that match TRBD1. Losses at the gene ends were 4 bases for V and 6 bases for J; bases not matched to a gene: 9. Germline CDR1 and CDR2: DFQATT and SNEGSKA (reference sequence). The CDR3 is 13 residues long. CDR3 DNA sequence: TGCAGTGCTACCCGAGAGGGGGCCTCCGAGCAGTACTTC. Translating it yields CSATREGASEQYF.

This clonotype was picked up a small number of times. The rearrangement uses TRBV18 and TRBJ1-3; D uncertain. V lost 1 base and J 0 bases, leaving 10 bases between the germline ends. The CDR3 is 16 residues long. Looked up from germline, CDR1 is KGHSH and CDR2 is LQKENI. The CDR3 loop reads CASSPQQGPSGNTIYF. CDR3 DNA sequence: TGTGCCAGCTCACCACAACAAGGCCCCTCTGGAAACACCATATATTTT.

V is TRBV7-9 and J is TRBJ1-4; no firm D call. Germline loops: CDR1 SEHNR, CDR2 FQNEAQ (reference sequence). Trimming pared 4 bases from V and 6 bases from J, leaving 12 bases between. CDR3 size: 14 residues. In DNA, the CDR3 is TGTGCCAGCAGCTCGGGATGGTCGGATGAAAAACTGTTTTTT. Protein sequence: CASSSGWSDEKLFF.

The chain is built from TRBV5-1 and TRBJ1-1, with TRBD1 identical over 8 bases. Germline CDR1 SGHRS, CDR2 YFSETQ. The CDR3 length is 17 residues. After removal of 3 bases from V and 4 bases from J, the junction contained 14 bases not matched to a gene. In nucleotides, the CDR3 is TGCGCCAGCAGCTCTCATTTATCCCAGGGGGCTGTCACTGAAGCTTTCTTT. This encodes CASSSHLSQGAVTEAFF.

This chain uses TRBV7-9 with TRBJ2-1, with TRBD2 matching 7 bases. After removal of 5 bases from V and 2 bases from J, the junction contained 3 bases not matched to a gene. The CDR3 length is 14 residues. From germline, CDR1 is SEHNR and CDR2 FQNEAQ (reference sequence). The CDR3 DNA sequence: TGTGCCAGCAGCGGAGCGGGGACCTACAATGAGCAGTTCTTC. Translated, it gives CASSGAGTYNEQFF.

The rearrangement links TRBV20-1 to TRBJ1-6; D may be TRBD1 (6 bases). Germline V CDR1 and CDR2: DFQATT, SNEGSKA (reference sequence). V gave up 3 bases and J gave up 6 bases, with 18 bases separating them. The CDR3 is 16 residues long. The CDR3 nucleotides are TGCAGTGCTAGGTTTGAGGGGGGAGGGCCTAATTCACCCCTCCACTTT. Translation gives CSARFEGGGPNSPLHF.

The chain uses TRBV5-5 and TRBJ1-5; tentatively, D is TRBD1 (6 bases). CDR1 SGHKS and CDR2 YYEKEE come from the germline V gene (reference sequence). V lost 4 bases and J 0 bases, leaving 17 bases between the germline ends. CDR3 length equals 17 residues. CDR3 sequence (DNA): TGTGCCAGCAGCCTCCGAGGGGACACGGTTAGCAATCAGCCCCAGCATTTT. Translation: CASSLRGDTVSNQPQHF.

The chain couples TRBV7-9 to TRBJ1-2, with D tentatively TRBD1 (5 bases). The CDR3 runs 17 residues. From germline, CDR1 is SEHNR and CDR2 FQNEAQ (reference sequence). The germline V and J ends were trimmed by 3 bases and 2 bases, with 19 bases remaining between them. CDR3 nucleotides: TGTGCCAGCAGCTTGTTCCCTACCAGGGAAGGCAACTATGGCTACACCTTC. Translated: CASSLFPTREGNYGYTF.

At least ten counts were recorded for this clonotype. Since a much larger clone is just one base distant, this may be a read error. The CDR3 here is CSASRASNSGANVRTF. The CDR3, as DNA: TGCAGTGCTAGTCGAGCATCCAACTCTGGGGCCAACGTCCGGACTTTC. This rearrangement joins TRBV20-1 to TRBJ2-6, with D possibly matching TRBD1 (5 bases). Germline CDR1 reads DFQATT; CDR2 reads SNEGSKA (reference sequence). The CDR3 is 16 amino acids.